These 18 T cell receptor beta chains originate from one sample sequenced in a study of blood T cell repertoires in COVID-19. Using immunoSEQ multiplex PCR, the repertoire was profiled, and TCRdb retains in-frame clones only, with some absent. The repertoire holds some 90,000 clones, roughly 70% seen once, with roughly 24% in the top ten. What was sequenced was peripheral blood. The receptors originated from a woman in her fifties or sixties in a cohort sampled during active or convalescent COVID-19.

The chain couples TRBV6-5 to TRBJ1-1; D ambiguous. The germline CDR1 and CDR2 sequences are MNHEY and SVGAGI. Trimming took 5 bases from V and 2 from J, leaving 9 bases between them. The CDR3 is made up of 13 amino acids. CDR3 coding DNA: TGTGCCAGCAGTCGGGGTATCAACACTGAAGCTTTCTTT. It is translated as CASSRGINTEAFF.

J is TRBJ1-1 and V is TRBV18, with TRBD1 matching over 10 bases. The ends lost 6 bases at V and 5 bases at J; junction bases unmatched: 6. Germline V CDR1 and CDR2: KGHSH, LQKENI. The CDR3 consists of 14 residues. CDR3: CASSRTGGDTEAFF. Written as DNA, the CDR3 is TGTGCCAGCTCCCGGACAGGGGGGGATACTGAAGCTTTCTTT.

CDR3 loop: CASSHRGLNTEAFF. DNA of the CDR3: TGTGCCAGCAGCCACAGGGGCCTGAACACTGAAGCTTTCTTT. The chain couples TRBV3-1 (or the pseudogene TRBV3-2) to TRBJ1-1; D perhaps matches TRBD1 (6 bases). Trimming stripped 3 bases from V and 0 bases from J, with 8 bases between. The CDR3 sequence is 14 residues long. In germline, CDR1 is LGHDT, CDR2 YNNKEL (reference sequence).

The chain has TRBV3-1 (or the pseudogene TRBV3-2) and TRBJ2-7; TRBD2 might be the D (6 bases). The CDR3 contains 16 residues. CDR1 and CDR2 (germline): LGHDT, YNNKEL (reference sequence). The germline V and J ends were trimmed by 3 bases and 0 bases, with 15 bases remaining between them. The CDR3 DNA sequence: TGTGCCAGCAGCCAGCGCCGGGACTTCCCCTCCTACGAGCAGTACTTC. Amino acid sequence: CASSQRRDFPSYEQYF.

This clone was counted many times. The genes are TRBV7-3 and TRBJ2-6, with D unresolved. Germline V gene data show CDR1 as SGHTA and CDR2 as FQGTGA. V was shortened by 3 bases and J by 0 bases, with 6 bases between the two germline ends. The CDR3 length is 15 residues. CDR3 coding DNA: TGTGCCAGCAGCTTCGTAGACTCTGGGGCCAACGTCCTGACTTTC. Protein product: CASSFVDSGANVLTF.

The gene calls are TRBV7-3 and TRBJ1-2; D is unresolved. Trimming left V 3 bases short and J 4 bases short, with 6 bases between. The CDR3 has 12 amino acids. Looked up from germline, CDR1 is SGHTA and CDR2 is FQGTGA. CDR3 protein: CASSFRLYGYTF. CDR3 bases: TGTGCCAGCAGCTTTAGACTCTATGGCTACACCTTC.

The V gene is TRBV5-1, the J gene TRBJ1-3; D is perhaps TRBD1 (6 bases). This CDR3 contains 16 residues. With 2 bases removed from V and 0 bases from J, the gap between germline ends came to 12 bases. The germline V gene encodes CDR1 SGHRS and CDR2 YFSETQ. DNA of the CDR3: TGCGCCAGCAGCTTTGGCAGGGGAAGCTCTGGAAACACCATATATTTT. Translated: CASSFGRGSSGNTIYF. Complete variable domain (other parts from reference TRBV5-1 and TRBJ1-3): KAGVTQTPRYLIKTRGQQVTLSCSPISGHRSVSWYQQTPGQGLQFLFEYFSETQRNKGNFPGRFSGRQFSNSRSEMNVSTLELGDSALYLCASSFGRGSSGNTIYFGEGSWLTVV.

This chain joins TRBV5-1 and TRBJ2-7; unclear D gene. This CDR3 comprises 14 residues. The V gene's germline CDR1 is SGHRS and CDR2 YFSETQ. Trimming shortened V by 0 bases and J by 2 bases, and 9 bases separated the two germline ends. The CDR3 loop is CASSLVTDAYEQYF. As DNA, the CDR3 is TGCGCCAGCAGCTTGGTGACTGACGCCTACGAGCAGTACTTC.

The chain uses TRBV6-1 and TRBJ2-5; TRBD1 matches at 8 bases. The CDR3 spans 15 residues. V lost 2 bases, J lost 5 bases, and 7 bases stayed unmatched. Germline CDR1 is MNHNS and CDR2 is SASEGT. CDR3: CASSETQGAWETQYF. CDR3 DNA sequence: TGTGCCAGCAGTGAAACCCAGGGGGCTTGGGAGACCCAGTACTTC.

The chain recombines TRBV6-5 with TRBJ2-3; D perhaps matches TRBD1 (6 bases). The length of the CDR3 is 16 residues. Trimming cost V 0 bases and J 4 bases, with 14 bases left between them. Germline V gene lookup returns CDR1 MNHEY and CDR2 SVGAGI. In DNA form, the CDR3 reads TGTGCCAGCAGTTACTCATCTGGGGGCTGGGCAGATACGCAGTATTTT. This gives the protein CASSYSSGGWADTQYF.

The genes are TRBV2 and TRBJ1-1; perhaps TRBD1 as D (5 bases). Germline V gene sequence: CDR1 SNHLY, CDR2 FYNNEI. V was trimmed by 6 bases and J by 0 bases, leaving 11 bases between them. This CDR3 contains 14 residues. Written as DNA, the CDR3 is TGTGCCAGCAGCTCGACAGCAATGAACACTGAAGCTTTCTTT. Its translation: CASSSTAMNTEAFF.

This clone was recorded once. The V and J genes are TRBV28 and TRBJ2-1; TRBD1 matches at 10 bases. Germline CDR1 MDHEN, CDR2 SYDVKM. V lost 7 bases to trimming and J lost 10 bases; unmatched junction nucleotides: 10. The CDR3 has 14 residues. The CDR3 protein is CASNPGQGIPEQFF. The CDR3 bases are TGTGCCAGCAACCCGGGACAGGGGATTCCCGAGCAGTTCTTC.

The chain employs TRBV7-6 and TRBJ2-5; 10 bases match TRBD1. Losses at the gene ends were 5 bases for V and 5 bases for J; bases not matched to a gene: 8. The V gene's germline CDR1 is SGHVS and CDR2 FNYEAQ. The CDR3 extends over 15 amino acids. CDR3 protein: CASSPRQGAGETQYF. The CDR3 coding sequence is TGTGCCAGCAGCCCTCGACAGGGGGCAGGGGAGACCCAGTACTTC.

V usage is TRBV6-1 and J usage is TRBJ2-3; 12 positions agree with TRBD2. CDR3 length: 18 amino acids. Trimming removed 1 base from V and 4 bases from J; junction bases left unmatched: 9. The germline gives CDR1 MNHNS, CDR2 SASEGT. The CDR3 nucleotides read TGTGCCAGCAGTGAAGTACTAGCGGGGGGCTTTGGCGCAGATACGCAGTATTTT. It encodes CASSEVLAGGFGADTQYF.

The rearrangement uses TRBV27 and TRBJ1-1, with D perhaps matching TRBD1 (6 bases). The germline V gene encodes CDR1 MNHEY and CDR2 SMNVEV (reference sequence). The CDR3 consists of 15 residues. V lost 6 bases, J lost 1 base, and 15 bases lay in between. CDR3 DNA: TGTGCCAGCAGCACATCTGGGGGCGCGAACACTGAAGCTTTCTTT. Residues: CASSTSGGANTEAFF.

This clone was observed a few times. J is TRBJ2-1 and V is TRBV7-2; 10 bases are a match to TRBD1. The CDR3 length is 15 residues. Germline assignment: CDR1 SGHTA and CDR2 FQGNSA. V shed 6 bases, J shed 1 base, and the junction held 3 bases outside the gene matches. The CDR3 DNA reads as TGTGCCAGCAGAGCGGACAGGGGGTCCTACAATGAGCAGTTCTTC. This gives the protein CASRADRGSYNEQFF.

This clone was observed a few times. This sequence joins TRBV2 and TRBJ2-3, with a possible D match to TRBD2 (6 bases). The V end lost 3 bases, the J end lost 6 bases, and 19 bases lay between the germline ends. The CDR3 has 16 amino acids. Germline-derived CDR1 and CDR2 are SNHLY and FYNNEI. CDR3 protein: CASSDIAPDRGDTQYF. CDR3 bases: TGTGCCAGCAGTGATATAGCGCCTGACCGGGGGGATACGCAGTATTTT.

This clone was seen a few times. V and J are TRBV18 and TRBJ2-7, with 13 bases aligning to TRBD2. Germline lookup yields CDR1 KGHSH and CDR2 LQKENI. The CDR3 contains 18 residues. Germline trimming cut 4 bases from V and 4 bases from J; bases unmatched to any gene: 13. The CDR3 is CASSRNPTSGGRVYEQYF. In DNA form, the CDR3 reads TGTGCCAGCTCACGAAACCCGACTAGCGGGGGGAGAGTTTACGAGCAGTACTTC.